Shown below are 2 T cell receptor beta chains from a single sample sequenced in a study of T-cell memory formation after mild COVID-19. TCRdb reanalysed the 5' RACE reads using MiXCR and keeps one entry per CDR3 protein. This sample has tens of thousands of distinct CDR3 sequences, with about an eighth found just once. Sequencing used PBMCs or a T cell subset sorted from them (not recorded which). Receptors originate from a man aged 18 to 30 who had mild COVID-19 (a few samples of this study predate the infection). Cell type and time point are not known.

This clonotype was seen ten or more times. The rearrangement joins TRBV6-5 to TRBJ1-2; D call uncertain. CDR1 is MNHEY and CDR2 is SVGAGI in the germline V gene. V gave up 5 bases and J gave up 8 bases, with 15 bases separating them. The CDR3 sequence is 13 residues long. CDR3 sequence reads: CASSNPPGRGYTF. The CDR3 nucleotides are TGTGCCAGCAGTAACCCCCCGGGGAGAGGCTACACCTTC.

The CDR3 sequence is CATRDSSYNEQFF. The CDR3 region has the DNA TGTGCCACCAGGGACAGTTCCTACAATGAGCAGTTCTTC. This chain links TRBV24-1 with TRBJ2-1, with D possibly TRBD1 on 6 matching bases. Trimming removed 7 bases at V and 1 base at J, with 7 bases between. The germline gives CDR1 KGHDR, CDR2 SFDVKD. CDR3 length: 13 residues.